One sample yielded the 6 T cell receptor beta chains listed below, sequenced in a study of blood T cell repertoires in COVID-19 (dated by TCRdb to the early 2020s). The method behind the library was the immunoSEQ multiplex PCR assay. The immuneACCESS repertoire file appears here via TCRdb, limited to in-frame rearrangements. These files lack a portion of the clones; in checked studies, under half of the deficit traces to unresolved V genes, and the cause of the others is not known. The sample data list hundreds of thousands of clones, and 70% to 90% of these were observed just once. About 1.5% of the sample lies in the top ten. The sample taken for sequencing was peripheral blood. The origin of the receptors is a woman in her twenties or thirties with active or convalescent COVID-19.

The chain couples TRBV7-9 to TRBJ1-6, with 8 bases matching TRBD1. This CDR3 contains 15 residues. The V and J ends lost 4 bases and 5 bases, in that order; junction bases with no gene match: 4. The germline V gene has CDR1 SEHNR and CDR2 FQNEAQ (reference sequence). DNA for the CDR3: TGTGCCAGCAGCTCAGGACAGGGCAATAATTCACCCCTCCACTTT. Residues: CASSSGQGNNSPLHF.

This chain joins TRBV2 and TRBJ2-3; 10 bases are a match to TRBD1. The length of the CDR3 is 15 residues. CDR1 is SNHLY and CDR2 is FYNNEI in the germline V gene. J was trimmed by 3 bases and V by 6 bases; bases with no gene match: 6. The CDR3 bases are TGTGCCAGCAGAGACGGGACAGGGGAGACAGATACGCAGTATTTT. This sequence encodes CASRDGTGETDTQYF.

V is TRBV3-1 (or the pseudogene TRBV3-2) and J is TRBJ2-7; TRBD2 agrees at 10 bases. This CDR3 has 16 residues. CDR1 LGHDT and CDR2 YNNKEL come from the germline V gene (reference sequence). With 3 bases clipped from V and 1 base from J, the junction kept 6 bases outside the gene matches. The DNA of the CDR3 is TGTGCCAGCAGCCAGTTATCAGCGGGGGGGTCCTACGAGCAGTACTTC. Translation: CASSQLSAGGSYEQYF.

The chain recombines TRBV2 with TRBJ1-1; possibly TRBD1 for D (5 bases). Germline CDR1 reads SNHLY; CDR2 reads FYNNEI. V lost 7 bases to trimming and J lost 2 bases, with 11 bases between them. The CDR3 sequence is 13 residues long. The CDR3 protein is CASKSGVNTEAFF. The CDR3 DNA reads TGTGCCAGCAAATCGGGGGTCAACACTGAAGCTTTCTTT.

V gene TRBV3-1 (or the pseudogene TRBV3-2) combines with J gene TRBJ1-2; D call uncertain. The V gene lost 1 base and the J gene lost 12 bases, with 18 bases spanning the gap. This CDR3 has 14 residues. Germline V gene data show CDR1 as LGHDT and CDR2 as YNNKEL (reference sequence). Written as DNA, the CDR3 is TGTGCCAGCAGCCAAGGTGCGGGGAGCTATGATAACACCTTC. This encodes CASSQGAGSYDNTF.

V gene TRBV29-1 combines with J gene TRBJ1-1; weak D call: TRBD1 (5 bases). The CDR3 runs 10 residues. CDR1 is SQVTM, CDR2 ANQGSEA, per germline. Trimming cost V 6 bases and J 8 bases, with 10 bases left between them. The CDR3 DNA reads TGCAGCGTGGTGGAGGGGGAAGCTTTCTTT. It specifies CSVVEGEAFF. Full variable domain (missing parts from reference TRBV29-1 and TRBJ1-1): SAVISQKPSRDICQRGTSLTIQCQVDSQVTMMFWYRQQPGQSLTLIATANQGSEATYESGFVIDKFPISRPNLTFSTLTVSNMSPEDSSIYLCSVVEGEAFFGQGTRLTVV.